These T cell receptor beta chains were read from a single sample in a study of response to subunit inactivated influenza vaccine. TCRdb re-called the RT-PCR reads with MiXCR, one entry per CDR3 protein. The sample shows some 600,000 distinct CDR3 sequences, around 13% of them seen only once. This specimen consisted of PBMCs from blood, obtained 14 to 15 days before vaccination. Every receptor here comes from a man between 50 and 59 years old who received an inactivated influenza vaccine. Both conserved end residues are part of each CDR3. D genes are given only for firm matches. Size is omitted from some rows. Given values are once, few, many or a class for expanded clones.

v_gene	j_gene	d_gene	abundance	CDR3aa	CDR3nt
TRBV9	TRBJ2-7	TRBD2	few	CASSTGLAGGHRSYEQYF	TGTGCCAGCAGCACTGGACTAGCGGGGGGGCATCGCTCCTACGAGCAGTACTTC
TRBV5-1	TRBJ1-6	TRBD1	few	CASSLEPGGGYNSPLHF	TGCGCCAGCAGCTTGGAGCCAGGGGGCGGCTATAATTCACCCCTCCACTTT
TRBV14	TRBJ1-2	TRBD1	few	CASSQAQGASYGYTF	TGTGCCAGCAGCCAGGCACAGGGGGCCAGCTATGGCTACACCTTC
TRBV11-2	TRBJ2-1	.	.	CASSPGGILTYNEQFF	TGTGCCAGCAGCCCAGGGGGGATTCTCACCTACAATGAGCAGTTCTTC
TRBV5-1	TRBJ2-5	.	.	CASSLDRDNEPYF	TGCGCCAGCAGCTTGGACAGAGACAACGAGCCGTACTTC
TRBV11-2	TRBJ1-1	.	.	CASSFIREAFF	TGTGCCAGCAGCTTTATCCGTGAAGCTTTCTTT
TRBV5-1	TRBJ2-7	TRBD2	.	CASSLKSTSGGSSYEQYF	TGCGCCAGCAGCTTGAAATCGACTAGCGGAGGTAGCTCCTACGAGCAGTACTTC
TRBV27	TRBJ2-1	TRBD2	.	CASSSRTSGEYYNEQFF	TGTGCCAGCAGTTCTCGGACTAGCGGGGAGTACTACAATGAGCAGTTCTTC
TRBV7-3	TRBJ2-1	TRBD2	many	CASSSGSYNEQFF	TGTGCCAGCAGTAGCGGGAGCTACAATGAGCAGTTCTTC
TRBV6-1	TRBJ2-6	.	.	CASEVSGANVLTF	TGTGCCAGTGAAGTCTCTGGGGCCAACGTCCTGACTTTC
TRBV6-2/TRBV6-3	TRBJ2-1	.	.	CASNPFRPQRTYNEQFF	TGTGCCAGCAACCCCTTCCGGCCCCAGCGGACCTACAATGAGCAGTTCTTC
TRBV29-1	TRBJ2-2	.	.	CSVRKNTGELFF	TGCAGCGTCCGGAAGAACACCGGGGAGCTGTTTTTT
TRBV12-3/TRBV12-4	TRBJ2-3	TRBD2	many	CASSPLATDTQYF	TGTGCCAGCAGCCCACTAGCGACAGATACGCAGTATTTT
TRBV12-3/TRBV12-4	TRBJ2-7	.	few	CASSPGRGYSYEQYF	TGTGCCAGCAGCCCCGGAAGAGGATACTCCTACGAGCAGTACTTC
TRBV28	TRBJ2-2	.	few	CASSAGKELFF	TGTGCCAGCTCGGCCGGGAAGGAGCTGTTTTTT
TRBV30	TRBJ2-1	TRBD2	.	CAWSAGTSGYNEQFF	TGTGCCTGGAGTGCCGGGACTAGCGGATACAATGAGCAGTTCTTC
TRBV20-1	TRBJ2-3	TRBD2	few	CSVTGLAGTDTQYF	TGCAGTGTTACCGGGCTAGCGGGCACAGATACGCAGTATTTT